The entry below describes one T cell receptor (beta chain). The antigen remains unidentified. This sample is part of a study of T cell clones after liver transplantation. The study's findings and limits: In a couple of subjects, few donor cells limited the measurable donor-reactive repertoire.

Trimming removed 0 bases at V and 5 bases at J, with 10 bases between. In germline, CDR1 is LGHNT, CDR2 FRNRAP. This CDR3 comprises 14 residues. Repertoires were generated with immunoSEQ multiplex PCR, while TCRdb's copy carries only in-frame clones and drops some. The repertoire consists of around 110,000 clones, with 90% occurring once and the leading ten covering around 0.86%. The chain employs TRBV12-5 and TRBJ2-5; D might be TRBD1 or TRBD2, each matching 5 bases. The sequence derives from a human patient who received a liver transplant. The graft donor may account for some of the T cells. This material consisted of CD4+ T cells from blood, taken 12 months after liver transplant. Here the CDR3 reads CASGLVAEGETQYF. The CDR3 nucleotides are TGTGCTAGTGGTTTGGTAGCTGAGGGGGAGACCCAGTACTTC. Full variable domain (outside the CDR3, taken from reference TRBV12-5 and TRBJ2-5): DARVTQTPRHKVTEMGQEVTMRCQPILGHNTVFWYRQTMMQGLELLAYFRNRAPLDDSGMPKDRFSAEMPDATLATLKIQPSEPRDSAVYFCASGLVAEGETQYFGPGTRLLVL.